The rows below give T cell receptor beta chains drawn from one sample of a study of cytomegalovirus exposure and HLA in healthy donors. Repertoires were generated with immunoSEQ multiplex PCR, while TCRdb's copy carries only in-frame clones and drops some. The sample lists 95,000 to 110,000 clones; roughly a tenth were seen once. Specimen: PBMCs. Source of these receptors: a man in his forties in good health and CMV-seropositive. CDR3s include the opening cysteine and the closing phenylalanine or tryptophan. The D gene is left open where the match is weak. Clone size is not always given. Where it is, it says once, few, many or a class for expanded clones.

clone size: .; J gene: TRBJ2-7; D gene: .; V gene: TRBV5-1; CDR3 protein: CASSLGTGYEQYF; CDR3 DNA: TGCGCCAGCAGCTTGGGGACGGGATACGAGCAGTACTTC
clone size: .; J gene: TRBJ1-5; D gene: .; V gene: TRBV6-1; CDR3 protein: CASSEAGRGQPQHF; CDR3 DNA: TGTGCCAGCAGTGAAGCGGGGAGGGGACAGCCCCAGCATTTT
clone size: .; J gene: TRBJ1-4; D gene: .; V gene: TRBV16; CDR3 protein: CASNTGHGTEKLFF; CDR3 DNA: TGTGCCAGCAATACCGGACACGGAACAGAAAAACTGTTTTTT
clone size: .; J gene: TRBJ1-1; D gene: .; V gene: TRBV15; CDR3 protein: CANWHTEAFF; CDR3 DNA: TGTGCCAATTGGCACACTGAAGCTTTCTTT
clone size: few; J gene: TRBJ2-2; D gene: TRBD2; V gene: TRBV9; CDR3 protein: CASSSSDSGRTETGELFF; CDR3 DNA: TGTGCCAGCAGCTCCTCGGATAGCGGGAGAACAGAAACCGGGGAGCTGTTTTTT
clone size: .; J gene: TRBJ1-1; D gene: .; V gene: TRBV7-9; CDR3 protein: CASSLASVMNTEAFF; CDR3 DNA: TGTGCCAGCAGCTTAGCCTCAGTGATGAACACTGAAGCTTTCTTT
clone size: few; J gene: TRBJ2-5; D gene: TRBD1; V gene: TRBV19; CDR3 protein: CASSIWRGQGIPQYF; CDR3 DNA: TGTGCCAGTAGTATCTGGCGGGGACAGGGAATACCCCAGTACTTC
clone size: few; J gene: TRBJ1-2; D gene: .; V gene: TRBV5-6; CDR3 protein: CASSLRQADYGYTF; CDR3 DNA: TGTGCCAGCAGCTTGAGACAGGCGGACTATGGCTACACCTTC
clone size: few; J gene: TRBJ2-5; D gene: .; V gene: TRBV25-1; CDR3 protein: CASSESWKSGGETQYF; CDR3 DNA: TGTGCCAGCAGTGAATCGTGGAAGTCAGGGGGGGAGACCCAGTACTTC
clone size: few; J gene: TRBJ2-4; D gene: .; V gene: TRBV25-1; CDR3 protein: CASSGSRALAKNIQYF; CDR3 DNA: TGTGCCAGCAGTGGCTCAAGAGCCCTAGCCAAAAACATTCAGTACTTC
clone size: few; J gene: TRBJ2-1; D gene: .; V gene: TRBV19; CDR3 protein: CASSIAGLASYNEQFF; CDR3 DNA: TGTGCCAGTAGTATAGCCGGGTTAGCTTCCTACAATGAGCAGTTCTTC
clone size: .; J gene: TRBJ1-5; D gene: TRBD1; V gene: TRBV15; CDR3 protein: CATSRDRGINQPQHF; CDR3 DNA: TGTGCCACCAGCAGAGACAGGGGGATCAATCAGCCCCAGCATTTT
clone size: .; J gene: TRBJ1-2; D gene: .; V gene: TRBV9; CDR3 protein: CASSVGPAGGGYTF; CDR3 DNA: TGTGCCAGCAGCGTAGGGCCAGCAGGAGGTGGCTACACCTTC
clone size: .; J gene: TRBJ1-1; D gene: .; V gene: TRBV7-9; CDR3 protein: CASSLIFSLAPNTEAFF; CDR3 DNA: TGTGCCAGCAGCTTAATCTTTTCTTTGGCCCCGAACACTGAAGCTTTCTTT
clone size: .; J gene: TRBJ2-7; D gene: .; V gene: TRBV28; CDR3 protein: CASTKPLPTYEQYF; CDR3 DNA: TGTGCCAGCACTAAACCACTTCCCACCTACGAGCAGTACTTC
clone size: .; J gene: TRBJ1-1; D gene: .; V gene: TRBV10-2; CDR3 protein: CASAGGSAPSTEAFF; CDR3 DNA: TGCGCCAGCGCCGGCGGGAGTGCTCCGAGTACTGAAGCTTTCTTT
clone size: .; J gene: TRBJ2-7; D gene: TRBD1; V gene: TRBV2; CDR3 protein: CASSGDRGNEQYF; CDR3 DNA: TGTGCCAGCAGTGGGGACAGGGGCAACGAGCAGTACTTC
clone size: .; J gene: TRBJ2-3; D gene: TRBD2; V gene: TRBV4-3; CDR3 protein: CASSQVLAGGTDTQYF; CDR3 DNA: TGCGCCAGCAGCCAAGTTTTAGCGGGAGGCACAGATACGCAGTATTTT
clone size: .; J gene: TRBJ2-3; D gene: .; V gene: TRBV7-9; CDR3 protein: CASSRVSDTQYF; CDR3 DNA: TGTGCCAGCAGCCGAGTATCAGATACGCAGTATTTT
clone size: few; J gene: TRBJ2-3; D gene: .; V gene: TRBV6-6; CDR3 protein: CASADPPGADTQYF; CDR3 DNA: TGTGCCAGCGCAGACCCCCCCGGGGCAGATACGCAGTATTTT
clone size: .; J gene: TRBJ2-1; D gene: .; V gene: TRBV11-3; CDR3 protein: CASSPSYKPYNEQFF; CDR3 DNA: TGTGCCAGCAGCCCTTCGTACAAACCATACAATGAGCAGTTCTTC
clone size: few; J gene: TRBJ1-5; D gene: TRBD1; V gene: TRBV4-1; CDR3 protein: CASSQWDRGQPQHF; CDR3 DNA: TGCGCCAGCAGCCAATGGGACAGGGGCCAGCCCCAGCATTTT
clone size: .; J gene: TRBJ2-5; D gene: .; V gene: TRBV12-5; CDR3 protein: CASGPPGETQYF; CDR3 DNA: TGTGCTAGTGGTCCACCCGGAGAGACCCAGTACTTC
clone size: few; J gene: TRBJ2-5; D gene: TRBD1; V gene: TRBV19; CDR3 protein: CASSSRQGAIETQYF; CDR3 DNA: TGTGCCAGTAGTTCGAGACAGGGGGCTATAGAGACCCAGTACTTC